This T cell receptor beta chain originates from a study of blood T cells in healthy people across ages. Next came a second PCR, run for roughly 7 to 12 cycles, which used a sample-barcoded 5' primer along with a J-beta primer mix. TCRdb reanalysed the 5' RACE reads using MiXCR and keeps one entry per CDR3 protein. Among some 1.5 million distinct CDR3 sequences listed, roughly 43% were seen once. This CDR3 contains 15 residues. J gave up 5 bases and V 3 bases, and 3 bases lay outside the gene matches. CDR1 is SGHRS and CDR2 is YFSETQ in the germline V gene. The receptor was isolated from a woman aged 18-35 years in good health. The material sequenced was blood. This chain links TRBV5-1 with TRBJ2-5; 14 bases map to TRBD2. In nucleotides, the CDR3 is TGCGCCAGCAGCTGGACTAGCGGGAGGTCGGAGACCCAGTACTTC. Translation gives CASSWTSGRSETQYF.